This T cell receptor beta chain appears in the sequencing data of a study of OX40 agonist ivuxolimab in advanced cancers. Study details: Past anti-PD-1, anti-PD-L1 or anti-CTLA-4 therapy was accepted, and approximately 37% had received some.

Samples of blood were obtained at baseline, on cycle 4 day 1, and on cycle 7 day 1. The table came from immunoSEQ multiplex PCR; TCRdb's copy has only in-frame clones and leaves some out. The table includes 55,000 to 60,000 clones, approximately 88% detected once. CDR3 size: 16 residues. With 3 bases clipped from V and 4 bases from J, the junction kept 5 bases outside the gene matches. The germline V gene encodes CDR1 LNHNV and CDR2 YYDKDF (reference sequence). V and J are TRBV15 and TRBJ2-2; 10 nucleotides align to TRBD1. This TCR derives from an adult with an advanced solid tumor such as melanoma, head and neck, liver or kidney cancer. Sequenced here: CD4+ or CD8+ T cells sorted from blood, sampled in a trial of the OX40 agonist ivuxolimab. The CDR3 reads CATSSRQGAITGELFF. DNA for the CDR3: TGTGCCACCAGCAGTCGACAGGGGGCCATCACCGGGGAGCTGTTTTTT.